Listed here is a single T cell receptor beta chain. Looked up from germline, CDR1 is SGHKS and CDR2 is YYEKEE (reference sequence). The CDR3 has 15 residues. With 0 bases clipped from V and 4 bases from J, the junction kept 2 bases outside the gene matches. The assay was immunoSEQ multiplex PCR, and TCRdb's table has in-frame clones only and misses some. The data show just under 350,000 clones, 73% seen once. Donors comprised healthy HIV-negative adults lacking recent acute infections or vaccinations. The investigators split CD4+ cells into a CD45RA+ naive subset and a CD45RA-negative memory subset. The record originates from a study of shared clonotypes between healthy human individuals.

The sample was memory CD4+ T cells sorted from blood. The subset is: CD45RA-negative fraction. The genes are TRBV5-5 and TRBJ2-2; 8 positions match TRBD1. The source is a young man in good health. DNA for the CDR3: TGTGCCAGCAGCTTGGGGACAGGGTTCACCGGGGAGCTGTTTTTT. As protein: CASSLGTGFTGELFF. The full variable domain, completed using reference TRBV5-5 and TRBJ2-2, is DAGVTQSPTHLIKTRGQQVTLRCSPISGHKSVSWYQQVLGQGPQFIFQYYEKEERGRGNFPDRFSARQFPNYSSELNVNALLLGDSALYLCASSLGTGFTGELFFGEGSRLTVL.